This T cell receptor (beta chain) is from a study of cytomegalovirus exposure and HLA in healthy donors. The CDR3 extends over 15 amino acids. V was pared by 5 bases and J by 3 bases, with 15 bases between. CDR1 is SEHNR and CDR2 is FQNEAQ in the germline V gene (reference sequence). Sequencing was performed with immunoSEQ multiplex PCR; in TCRdb, only in-frame clones are kept and a portion is missing. The sample yields 210,000 or so clones, about 90% seen once. V is TRBV7-9 and J is TRBJ2-3, with D maybe TRBD2 (6 bases). This receptor was taken from a young woman in good health and CMV-seronegative. Input material: PBMCs. The CDR3 DNA follows: TGTGCCAGCAGCCCCTTGGCGGGGCTTACAGATACGCAGTATTTT. Amino acid sequence: CASSPLAGLTDTQYF.